This entry describes one T cell receptor (beta chain). The source of the sample is a study of blood T cell repertoires in COVID-19. On the study more broadly: COVID-19 samples, acute and convalescent, were from the United States, Italy and Spain. Sources were T cells, B-cell-depleted T cells, or PBMCs; the material itself was cDNA or gDNA.

Measured with immunoSEQ multiplex PCR; TCRdb has only the in-frame clones, and not every one. The sample lists around 150,000 clones, around 80% occurring once. The CDR3 loop spans 12 amino acids. Germline CDR1 is SGHAT and CDR2 is FQNNGV. V was shortened by 8 bases and J by 5 bases, with 12 bases between the two germline ends. Sample: peripheral blood. This sequence originates from a woman of 80 years or more with active or convalescent COVID-19. The chain links TRBV11-2 to TRBJ2-5; tentative D call: TRBD2 (6 bases). CDR3 sequence (DNA): TGTGCCAGCCGGGGGATCTACGAGACCCAGTACTTC. The encoded protein is CASRGIYETQYF.